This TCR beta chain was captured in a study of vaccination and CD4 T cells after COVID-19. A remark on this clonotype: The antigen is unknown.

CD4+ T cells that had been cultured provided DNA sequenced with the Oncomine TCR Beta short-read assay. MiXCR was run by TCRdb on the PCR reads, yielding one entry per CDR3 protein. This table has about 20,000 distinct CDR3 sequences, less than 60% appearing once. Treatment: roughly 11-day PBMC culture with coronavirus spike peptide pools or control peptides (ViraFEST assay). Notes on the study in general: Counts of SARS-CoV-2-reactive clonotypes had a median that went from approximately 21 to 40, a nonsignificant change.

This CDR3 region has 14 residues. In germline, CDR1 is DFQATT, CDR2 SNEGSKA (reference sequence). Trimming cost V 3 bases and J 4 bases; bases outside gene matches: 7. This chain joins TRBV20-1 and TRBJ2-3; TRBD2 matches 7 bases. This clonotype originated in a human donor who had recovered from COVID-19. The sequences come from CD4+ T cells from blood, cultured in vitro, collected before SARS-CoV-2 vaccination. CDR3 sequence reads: CSARPGRVADTQYF. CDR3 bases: TGCAGTGCTAGGCCAGGGAGGGTGGCAGATACGCAGTATTTT.